A selection of T cell receptor beta chains follows, all from one sample in a study of blood T cell repertoires in COVID-19. Here immunoSEQ multiplex PCR was the method, and the copy in TCRdb shows in-frame clones only, minus some. The profile shows about 62,000 clones, around 86% of them singletons. The sequencing input was peripheral blood. These receptors were taken from a woman at least 80 years old with acute or convalescent COVID-19. Both conserved end residues are part of each CDR3. A D gene is named only where the DNA matches it firmly. Not every row has a clone size; where given, it reads once, few, many or a size class.

TRBJ2-1 TRBD2 NA TRBV3-1/TRBV3-2 TGTGCCAGCAGCCACGCAGGGACTAGCGGGGCGGAGGAGCAGTTCTTC CASSHAGTSGAEEQFF
TRBJ1-6 TRBD1 NA TRBV19 TGTGCCAGTATGGTTCGGGACAGGGCTTCACCCCTCCACTTT CASMVRDRASPLHF
TRBJ2-5 NA NA TRBV30 TGTGCCTCCCAGGAGGGGGCAGAGGAGACCCAGTACTTC CASQEGAEETQYF
TRBJ1-2 NA few TRBV7-2 TGTGCCAGCAGCCAAACACAGGGAGCCGTCTATGGCTACACCTTC CASSQTQGAVYGYTF
TRBJ1-1 NA NA TRBV29-1 TGCAGCGTGGTTACCAGGGGTCAGCCCCCTGAAGCTTTCTTT CSVVTRGQPPEAFF
TRBJ1-2 TRBD1 NA TRBV18 TGTGCCAGCTCACCGGCAGGGGGCGCCACCCGGAGCTACACCTTC CASSPAGGATRSYTF
TRBJ1-4 NA NA TRBV25-1 TGTGCCAGCAGTGAATACAGAGGCACTAATGAAAAACTGTTTTTT CASSEYRGTNEKLFF
TRBJ1-5 NA NA TRBV7-2 TGTGCCAGCAGCCAAGACAGAAGCAATCAGCCCCAGCATTTT CASSQDRSNQPQHF
TRBJ1-1 NA NA TRBV5-5 TGTGCCAGCAGCTTGATCGGACAGAACACTGAAGCTTTCTTT CASSLIGQNTEAFF
TRBJ1-1 TRBD1 NA TRBV7-6 TGTGCCAGCAGCTTAGGAACCCAGACAGGGAATAGTAACACTGAAGCTTTCTTT CASSLGTQTGNSNTEAFF
TRBJ2-7 TRBD1 NA TRBV5-4 TGTGCCAGCAGCAGGGACAGCTACGAGCAGTACTTC CASSRDSYEQYF
TRBJ1-6 TRBD1 NA TRBV19 TGTGCCAGTAGTCCTCAGCATTACAGGGGAGGTACCTATTCACCCCTCCACTTT CASSPQHYRGGTYSPLHF
TRBJ1-5 NA medium-sized TRBV10-3 TGTGCCATCAGTGAGACTAATCAGCCCCAGCATTTT CAISETNQPQHF
TRBJ2-1 NA NA TRBV2 TGTGCCAGCAGCAACCCTTTGGGAGGCTCCTACAATGAGCAGTTCTTC CASSNPLGGSYNEQFF
TRBJ1-6 TRBD1 NA TRBV11-2 TGTGCCAGCAGCTTCGGGACAGGGAGATTCCCCTCCAATTCACCCCTCCACTTT CASSFGTGRFPSNSPLHF
TRBJ1-6 TRBD1 NA TRBV30 TGTGCCTGGGGGACAGGGGGCGATTCACCCCTCCACTTT CAWGTGGDSPLHF
TRBJ1-4 NA NA TRBV2 TGTGCCAGCAATGCGGGGGCGGGGAATGGTGAAAAACTGTTTTTT CASNAGAGNGEKLFF
TRBJ1-1 TRBD1 NA TRBV2 TGTGCCAGCAGTGTCCGGGACAGGTACACTGAAGCTTTCTTT CASSVRDRYTEAFF
TRBJ2-7 NA NA TRBV5-1 TGCGCCAGCAGCTTGGATTGGGGGCTCGAGCAGTACTTC CASSLDWGLEQYF
TRBJ1-5 NA NA TRBV21-1 TGTGCCACCAGTAACGGACAGAGCAATCAGCCCCAGCATTTT CATSNGQSNQPQHF
TRBJ2-3 NA NA TRBV30 TGTGCCTGGAGTGTTTCTAGCTTCACCACAGATACGCAGTATTTT CAWSVSSFTTDTQYF
TRBJ1-2 NA NA TRBV4-2 TGTGCCAGCAGCCAATGGGGAGGCAGAAGTTATGGCTACACCTTC CASSQWGGRSYGYTF
TRBJ1-2 TRBD1 few TRBV10-3 TGTGCCATCAGCGCGACAGGGGGCGTAGGGGGCTACACCTTC CAISATGGVGGYTF
TRBJ2-7 TRBD1 once TRBV28 TGTGCCAGCAGCCAACTCACCGGGACAGTATACGAGCAGTACTTC CASSQLTGTVYEQYF
TRBJ1-2 TRBD1 NA TRBV28 TGTGCCAGCATCCCCGGGACAGGGTATCGGTATGGCTACACCTTC CASIPGTGYRYGYTF
TRBJ2-3 TRBD2 NA TRBV28 TGTGCCAGCAGCTTAGCGGGAGGGTCCACTGATACGCAGTATTTT CASSLAGGSTDTQYF
TRBJ1-3 NA NA TRBV5-4 TGTGCCAGCAGCCTGGACGGCTCTGGAAACACCATATATTTT CASSLDGSGNTIYF
TRBJ2-1 NA NA TRBV5-1 TGCGCCAGCAGCTTGGAGGCAGGGGTTTCGTACAATGAGCAGTTCTTC CASSLEAGVSYNEQFF
TRBJ2-7 NA NA TRBV2 TGTGCCAGCACTAAGCGACTCCCTTCCTACGAGCAGTACTTC CASTKRLPSYEQYF